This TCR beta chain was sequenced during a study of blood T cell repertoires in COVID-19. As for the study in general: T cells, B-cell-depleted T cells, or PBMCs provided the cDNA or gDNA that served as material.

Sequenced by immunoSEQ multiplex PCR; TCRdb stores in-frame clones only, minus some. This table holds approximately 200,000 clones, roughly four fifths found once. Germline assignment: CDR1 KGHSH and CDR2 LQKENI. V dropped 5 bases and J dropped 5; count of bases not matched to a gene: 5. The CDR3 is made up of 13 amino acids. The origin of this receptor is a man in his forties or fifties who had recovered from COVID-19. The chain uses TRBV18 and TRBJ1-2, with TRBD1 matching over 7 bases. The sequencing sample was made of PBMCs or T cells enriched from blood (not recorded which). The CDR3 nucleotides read TGTGCCAGCTCAGAACAGGGGAGATATGGCTACACCTTC. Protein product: CASSEQGRYGYTF.